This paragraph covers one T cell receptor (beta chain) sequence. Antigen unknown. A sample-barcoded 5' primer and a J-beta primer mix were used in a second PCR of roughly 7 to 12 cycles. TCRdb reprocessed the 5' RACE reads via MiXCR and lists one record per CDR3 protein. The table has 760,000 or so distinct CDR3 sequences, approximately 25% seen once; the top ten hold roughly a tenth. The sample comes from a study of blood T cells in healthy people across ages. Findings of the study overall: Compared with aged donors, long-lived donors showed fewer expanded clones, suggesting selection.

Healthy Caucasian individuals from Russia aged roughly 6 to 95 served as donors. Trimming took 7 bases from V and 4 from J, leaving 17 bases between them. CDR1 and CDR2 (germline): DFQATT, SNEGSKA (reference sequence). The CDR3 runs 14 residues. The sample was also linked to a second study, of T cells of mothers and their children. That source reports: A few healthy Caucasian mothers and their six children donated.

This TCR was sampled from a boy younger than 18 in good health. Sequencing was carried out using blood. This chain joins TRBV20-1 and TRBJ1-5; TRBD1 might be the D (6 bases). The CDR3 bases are TGCAGTGGGCGGACCGGGGGGACAAATCAGCCCCAGCATTTT. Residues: CSGRTGGTNQPQHF.